One sample yielded the 22 T cell receptor beta chains listed below, sequenced in a study of blood T cell repertoires in COVID-19. The protocol was immunoSEQ multiplex PCR, while the TCRdb copy is restricted to in-frame clones and leaves out a portion. In the table there are hundreds of thousands of clones, 75% to 85% of which are singletons. Material for sequencing was peripheral blood. Receptors originate from a woman aged 70-85 years with acute or convalescent COVID-19.

This chain joins TRBV11-3 and TRBJ1-6; perhaps TRBD1 as D (5 bases). Trimming left V 1 base short and J 9 bases short, with 7 bases between. The V gene's germline CDR1 is SGHNT and CDR2 YENEEA. The length of the CDR3 is 13 residues. CDR3 region: CASSLGGGSPLHF. CDR3 in DNA: TGTGCCAGCAGCTTAGGCGGGGGTTCACCCCTCCACTTT.

The CDR3 spells CASSGGYADTQYF. DNA of the CDR3: TGTGCCAGTTCTGGGGGGTATGCAGATACGCAGTATTTT. This chain connects TRBV18 to TRBJ2-3; D may be TRBD2 (6 bases). Per germline, CDR1 KGHSH and CDR2 LQKENI. This CDR3 comprises 13 residues. The V end was cut by 9 bases, the J end by 4 bases, with 14 bases between.

The genes are TRBV7-9 and TRBJ2-7; D may be TRBD2 (6 bases). The CDR3 totals 16 residues. Germline-derived CDR1 and CDR2 are SEHNR and FQNEAQ (reference sequence). V dropped 0 bases and J dropped 3 bases, with 15 bases sitting between them. CDR3 nucleotide sequence: TGTGCCAGCAGCTTAGCCACCTACATGGGGGGCTACGAGCAGTACTTC. Amino acids: CASSLATYMGGYEQYF.

The chain has TRBV3-1 (or the pseudogene TRBV3-2) and TRBJ2-3; D perhaps matches TRBD2 (6 bases). Trimming cost V 8 bases and J 0 bases, with 12 bases left between them. This CDR3 is built from 14 residues. The V gene's germline CDR1 is LGHDT and CDR2 YNNKEL (reference sequence). The CDR3 protein is CASSAGGSTDTQYF. The DNA for the CDR3 is TGTGCCAGCTCAGCCGGGGGTAGCACAGATACGCAGTATTTT.

The chain couples TRBV19 to TRBJ2-1, with 9 positions matching TRBD1. This CDR3 has 16 amino acids. Germline V CDR1 and CDR2: LNHDA, SQIVND (reference sequence). After removal of 6 bases from V and 4 bases from J, the junction contained 10 bases not matched to a gene. The CDR3 nucleotides are TGTGCCAGTAGGGTCGCGGGGACAGGGAGTTACAATGAGCAGTTCTTC. As protein: CASRVAGTGSYNEQFF.

V is TRBV18 and J is TRBJ2-1, with 7 bases that match TRBD2. Trimming cost V 5 bases and J 5 bases; bases outside gene matches: 15. In germline, CDR1 is KGHSH, CDR2 LQKENI. This CDR3 contains 17 residues. The CDR3 DNA follows: TGTGCCAGCTCATCAACCTTCGGACTAGACGGCAACAATGAGCAGTTCTTC. Encoded protein: CASSSTFGLDGNNEQFF. Supplemented by reference TRBV18 and TRBJ2-1, the full variable domain reads NAGVMQNPRHLVRRRGQEARLRCSPMKGHSHVYWYRQLPEEGLKFMVYLQKENIIDESGMPKERFSAEFPKEGPSILRIQQVVRGDSAAYFCASSSTFGLDGNNEQFFGPGTRLTVL.

The chain carries TRBV6-4 and TRBJ2-1; 7 nucleotides match TRBD1. Germline V gene lookup returns CDR1 MRHNA and CDR2 SNTAGT. CDR3 size: 14 residues. Trimming cost V 2 bases and J 8 bases; bases outside gene matches: 6. CDR3 in DNA: TGTGCCAGCAGTGACATCAAGGGGGCGGATGAGCAGTTCTTC. It translates to CASSDIKGADEQFF.

J is TRBJ1-6 and V is TRBV27; 7 bases agree with TRBD1. Unmatched junction bases numbered 6, after V lost 0 bases and J lost 7 bases. The CDR3 covers 16 residues. The germline CDR1 and CDR2 sequences are MNHEY and SMNVEV (reference sequence). The CDR3 region has the DNA TGTGCCAGCAGTTTATCGACAGGGTTTATAAATTCACCCCTCCACTTT. As protein: CASSLSTGFINSPLHF.

This clone was found a few times. This chain joins TRBV29-1 and TRBJ2-7, with 7 bases fitting TRBD1. Germline loops: CDR1 SQVTM, CDR2 ANQGSEA. J was trimmed by 4 bases and V by 6 bases; bases with no gene match: 6. The length of the CDR3 is 12 residues. The CDR3 here is CSVTGLGYEQYF. For the CDR3, the DNA is TGCAGCGTGACAGGGCTCGGATACGAGCAGTACTTC.

The chain carries TRBV9 and TRBJ1-2, with D possibly TRBD1 on 6 matching bases. V was shortened by 0 bases and J by 7 bases, with 13 bases between the two germline ends. The germline V gene encodes CDR1 SGDLS and CDR2 YYNGEE. The CDR3 extends over 14 amino acids. In DNA form, the CDR3 reads TGTGCCAGCAGCGTAGACGCAGGGGTTGGTGGCTACACCTTC. This gives the protein CASSVDAGVGGYTF. Based on the CDR3 plus reference TRBV9 and TRBJ1-2, the full variable domain is DSGVTQTPKHLITATGQRVTLRCSPRSGDLSVYWYQQSLDQGLQFLIQYYNGEERAKGNILERFSAQQFPDLHSELNLSSLELGDSALYFCASSVDAGVGGYTFGSGTRLTVV.

This clone was seen once. CDR3 residues: CASSIGRDTRLRNYGYTF. The CDR3 DNA reads TGTGCCAGTAGTATAGGCCGGGACACTCGTCTCAGGAACTATGGCTACACCTTC. V usage is TRBV19 and J usage is TRBJ1-2; maybe TRBD1 (6 bases). In germline, CDR1 is LNHDA, CDR2 SQIVND (reference sequence). The CDR3 is 18 amino acids. Trimming removed 1 base from V and 2 bases from J, with 20 bases in between.

This chain links TRBV7-2 with TRBJ2-1; 11 positions agree with TRBD2. Germline trimming cut 3 bases from V and 8 bases from J; bases unmatched to any gene: 6. Per the germline V gene, CDR1 is SGHTA and CDR2 is FQGNSA. CDR3 length equals 15 residues. The CDR3 DNA sequence: TGTGCCAGCAGCTTTTGGCTAGCGGGGGGAGATGAGCAGTTCTTC. Translation: CASSFWLAGGDEQFF.

The chain uses TRBV29-1 and TRBJ1-1; tentative D call: TRBD1 (5 bases). V lost 6 bases to trimming and J lost 5 bases, with 22 bases between them. The germline V gene has CDR1 SQVTM and CDR2 ANQGSEA. This CDR3 spans 15 amino acids. As DNA, the CDR3 is TGCAGCGTAATGCCAGAGAGACAGAGTAGGACTGAAGCTTTCTTT. This encodes CSVMPERQSRTEAFF.

This chain links TRBV6-6 with TRBJ1-6, with a possible D match to TRBD1 (5 bases). CDR1 is MNHNY, CDR2 SVGAGI, per germline (reference sequence). The V end was cut by 9 bases, the J end by 3 bases, with 12 bases between. The CDR3 is made up of 14 amino acids. The DNA for the CDR3 is TGTGCCAGTGGGCAGGGCGGCTATAATTCACCCCTCCACTTT. Translating it yields CASGQGGYNSPLHF.

V and J are TRBV6-2 or TRBV6-3 and TRBJ1-1; TRBD1 might be the D (5 bases). Per germline, CDR1 MNHEY and CDR2 SVGEGT. The CDR3 has 15 amino acids. The germline V and J ends were trimmed by 6 bases and 5 bases, with 19 bases remaining between them. This chain's CDR3 is CASSRLPWQGTEAFF. For the CDR3, the DNA is TGTGCCAGCAGCCGCCTCCCCTGGCAGGGAACTGAAGCTTTCTTT.

The chain is built from TRBV18 and TRBJ1-2; TRBD1 aligns across 9 bases. CDR3 length: 15 amino acids. Germline values: CDR1 KGHSH, CDR2 LQKENI. J gave up 4 bases and V 6 bases, and 9 bases lay outside the gene matches. This CDR3 reads CASSPGTGFPYGYTF. As DNA, the CDR3 is TGTGCCAGCTCCCCCGGGACAGGGTTTCCCTATGGCTACACCTTC.

The V and J genes are TRBV7-2 and TRBJ2-7; TRBD2 matches at 10 bases. After removal of 5 bases from V and 1 base from J, the junction contained 2 bases not matched to a gene. The CDR3 has 14 residues. Germline CDR1 is SGHTA and CDR2 is FQGNSA. This chain's CDR3 is CASSRTSGSYEQYF. The CDR3 DNA sequence: TGTGCCAGCAGCCGGACTAGCGGATCCTACGAGCAGTACTTC.

V gene TRBV29-1 combines with J gene TRBJ1-1; no definite D call. Germline V gene sequence: CDR1 SQVTM, CDR2 ANQGSEA. The CDR3 runs 10 residues. V lost 4 bases, J lost 4 bases, and 4 bases lay in between. The CDR3 spells CSVAGTEAFF. CDR3 DNA: TGCAGCGTTGCGGGCACTGAAGCTTTCTTT.

The chain has TRBV30 and TRBJ1-1; 9 bases are a match to TRBD1. The CDR3 runs to 17 residues. Germline CDR1 is GTSNPN and CDR2 is SVGIG (reference sequence). J was trimmed by 1 base and V by 2 bases; bases with no gene match: 11. This chain's CDR3 is CAWSPYRGTGPNTEAFF. CDR3 nucleotides: TGTGCCTGGAGTCCCTACAGGGGGACAGGGCCGAACACTGAAGCTTTCTTT.

This chain links TRBV6-5 with TRBJ1-2; the D gene is possibly TRBD1 (5 bases). Per germline, CDR1 MNHEY and CDR2 SVGAGI. The CDR3 length is 13 residues. Trimming removed 4 bases from V and 6 bases from J, with 12 bases in between. The CDR3 DNA follows: TGTGCCAGCAGTTTGGACCAGGGTGATGGCTACACCTTC. Translated, it gives CASSLDQGDGYTF.

The V gene is TRBV11-2, the J gene TRBJ2-5; 9 nucleotides match TRBD1. CDR3 length: 13 amino acids. Germline trimming cut 2 bases from V and 9 bases from J; bases unmatched to any gene: 4. Looked up from germline, CDR1 is SGHAT and CDR2 is FQNNGV. CDR3 residues: CASSLTGQGPQYF. CDR3 coding DNA: TGTGCCAGCAGCTTAACAGGACAGGGGCCCCAGTACTTC.

The gene calls are TRBV7-2 and TRBJ2-3; TRBD2 matches 7 bases. Germline trimming cut 1 base from V and 2 bases from J; bases unmatched to any gene: 3. Germline CDR1 reads SGHTA; CDR2 reads FQGNSA. The CDR3 sequence is 15 residues long. The CDR3 DNA follows: TGTGCCAGCAGCTTAGGGGGGACTATCACAGATACGCAGTATTTT. Translation gives CASSLGGTITDTQYF.